This T cell receptor beta chain was recorded in a study of shared clonotypes between healthy human individuals. Study as a whole: There were three CD4 naive, three CD4 memory, two CD8 naive and one CD8 memory plates per donor.

Within Nashville, Tennessee resided all donors, each a Caucasian adult. Germline-derived CDR1 and CDR2 are SGHTA and FQGTGA. After removal of 2 bases from V and 1 base from J, the junction contained 4 bases not matched to a gene. The CDR3 is made up of 16 amino acids. Measured with immunoSEQ multiplex PCR; TCRdb has only the in-frame clones, and not every one. Of some 2,400,000 clones in the sample, 90% to 96% are singletons; the top ten hold over 0.1%. The genes are TRBV7-3 and TRBJ2-2; TRBD1 matches at 7 bases. The clonotype originates from a man aged 18 to 30 in good health. The sequencing sample was made of naive CD4+ T cells sorted from blood. Specified subset: CD45RA+ positively selected. The CDR3 is CASSLSGTENTGELFF. CDR3 sequence (DNA): TGTGCCAGCAGCTTATCGGGGACAGAGAACACCGGGGAGCTGTTTTTT.